This entry lists 3 T cell receptor beta chains sequenced from one sample in a study of blood T cell repertoires in COVID-19. Here immunoSEQ multiplex PCR was the method, and the copy in TCRdb shows in-frame clones only, minus some. The table has under 300,000 clones, roughly four fifths seen once. The sequencing input was peripheral blood. The receptor source for this set is a woman aged 55-75 years with active or convalescent COVID-19.

This chain links TRBV7-8 with TRBJ1-2; 11 bases line up with TRBD1. After removal of 4 bases from V and 1 base from J, the junction contained 8 bases not matched to a gene. The CDR3 loop spans 17 amino acids. The germline V gene has CDR1 SGHVS and CDR2 FQNEAQ. Here the CDR3 DNA reads TGTGCCAGCAGCTCCCGGACAGGGGGCGCGGGTAACTATGGCTACACCTTC. It encodes CASSSRTGGAGNYGYTF.

V usage is TRBV18 and J usage is TRBJ2-5; perhaps TRBD2 as D (5 bases). The CDR3 is 16 residues long. The V end lost 3 bases, the J end lost 3 bases, and 17 bases lay between the germline ends. Germline V gives CDR1 KGHSH, CDR2 LQKENI. CDR3 bases: TGTGCCAGCTCACCGGGTGTAACTAGGGAGAAAGAGACCCAGTACTTC. Translation gives CASSPGVTREKETQYF.

J is TRBJ1-2 and V is TRBV5-4; 7 nucleotides line up with TRBD1. The V and J ends lost 0 bases and 5 bases, in that order; junction bases with no gene match: 7. The CDR3 extends over 15 amino acids. CDR1 SGHNT and CDR2 YYREEE come from the germline V gene (reference sequence). CDR3 sequence (DNA): TGTGCCAGCAGCTTGGCCAGGGGGGCAGGGTATGGCTACACCTTC. Translation gives CASSLARGAGYGYTF.